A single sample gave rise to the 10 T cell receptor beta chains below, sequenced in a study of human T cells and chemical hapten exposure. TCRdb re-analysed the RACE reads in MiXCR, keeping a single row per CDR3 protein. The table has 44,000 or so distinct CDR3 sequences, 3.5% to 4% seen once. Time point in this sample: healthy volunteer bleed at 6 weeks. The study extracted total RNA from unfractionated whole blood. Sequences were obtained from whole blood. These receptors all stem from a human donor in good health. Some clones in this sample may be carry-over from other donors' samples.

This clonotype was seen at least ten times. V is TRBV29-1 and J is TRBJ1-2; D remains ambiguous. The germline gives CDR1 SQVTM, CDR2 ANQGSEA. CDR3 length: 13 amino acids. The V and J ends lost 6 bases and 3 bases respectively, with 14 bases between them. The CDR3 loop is CSVSRPPDYGYTF. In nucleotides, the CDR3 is TGCAGCGTCTCCCGACCGCCAGACTATGGCTACACCTTC.

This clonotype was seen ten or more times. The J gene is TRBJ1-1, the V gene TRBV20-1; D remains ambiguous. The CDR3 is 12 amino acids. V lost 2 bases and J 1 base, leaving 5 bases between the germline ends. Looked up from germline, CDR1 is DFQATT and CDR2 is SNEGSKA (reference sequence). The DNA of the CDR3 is TGCAGTGCTAGAATGGGGAACACTGAAGCTTTCTTT. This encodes CSARMGNTEAFF.

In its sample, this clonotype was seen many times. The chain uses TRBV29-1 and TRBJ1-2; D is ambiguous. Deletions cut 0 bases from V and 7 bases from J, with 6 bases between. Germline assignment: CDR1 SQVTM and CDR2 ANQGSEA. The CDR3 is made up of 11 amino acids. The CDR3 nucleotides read TGCAGCGTTGAAGAAAAAGGTGGCTACACCTTC. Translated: CSVEEKGGYTF. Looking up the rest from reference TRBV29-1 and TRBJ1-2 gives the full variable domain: SAVISQKPSRDICQRGTSLTIQCQVDSQVTMMFWYRQQPGQSLTLIATANQGSEATYESGFVIDKFPISRPNLTFSTLTVSNMSPEDSSIYLCSVEEKGGYTFGSGTRLTVV.

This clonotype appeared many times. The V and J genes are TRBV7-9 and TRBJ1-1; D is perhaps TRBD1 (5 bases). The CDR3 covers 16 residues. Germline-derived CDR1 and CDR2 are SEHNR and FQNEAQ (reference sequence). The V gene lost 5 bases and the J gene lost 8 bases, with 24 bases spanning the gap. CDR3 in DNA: TGTGCCAGCAGCCCAAGGGGACGTACAGGAGACAACGAAGCTTTCTTT. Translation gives CASSPRGRTGDNEAFF. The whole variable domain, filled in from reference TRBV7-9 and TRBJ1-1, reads DTGVSQNPRHKITKRGQNVTFRCDPISEHNRLYWYRQTLGQGPEFLTYFQNEAQLEKSRLLSDRFSAERPKGSFSTLEIQRTEQGDSAMYLCASSPRGRTGDNEAFFGQGTRLTVV.

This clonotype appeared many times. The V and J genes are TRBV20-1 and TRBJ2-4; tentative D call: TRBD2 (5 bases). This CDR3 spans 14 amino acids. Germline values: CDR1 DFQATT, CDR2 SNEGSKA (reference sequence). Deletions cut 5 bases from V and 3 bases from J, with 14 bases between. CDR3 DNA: TGCAGTGCTGCGGACTGGATCGACAAAAACATTCAGTACTTC. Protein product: CSAADWIDKNIQYF.

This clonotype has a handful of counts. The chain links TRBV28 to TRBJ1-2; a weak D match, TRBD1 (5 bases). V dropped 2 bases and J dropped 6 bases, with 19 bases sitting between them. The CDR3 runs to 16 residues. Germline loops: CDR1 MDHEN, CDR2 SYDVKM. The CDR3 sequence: CASSLSTSRTGDGYTF. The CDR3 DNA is TGTGCCAGCAGTTTAAGTACGTCCCGAACAGGAGATGGCTACACCTTC.

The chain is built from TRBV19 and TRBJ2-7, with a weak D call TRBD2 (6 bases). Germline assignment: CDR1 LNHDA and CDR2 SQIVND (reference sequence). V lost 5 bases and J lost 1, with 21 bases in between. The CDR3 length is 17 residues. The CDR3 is CASSPPGERVGSYEQYF. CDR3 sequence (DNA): TGTGCCAGTAGTCCTCCGGGGGAGCGGGTAGGATCCTACGAGCAGTACTTC.

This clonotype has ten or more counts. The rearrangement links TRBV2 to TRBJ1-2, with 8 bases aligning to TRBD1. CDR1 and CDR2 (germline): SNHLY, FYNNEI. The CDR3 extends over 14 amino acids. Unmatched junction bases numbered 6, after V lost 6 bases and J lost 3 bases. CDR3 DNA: TGTGCCAGCAGCGAGGACAGGGTCGACTATGGCTACACCTTC. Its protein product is CASSEDRVDYGYTF. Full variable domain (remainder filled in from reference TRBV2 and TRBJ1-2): EPEVTQTPSHQVTQMGQEVILRCVPISNHLYFYWYRQILGQKVEFLVSFYNNEISEKSEIFDDQFSVERPDGSNFTLKIRSTKLEDSAMYFCASSEDRVDYGYTFGSGTRLTVV.

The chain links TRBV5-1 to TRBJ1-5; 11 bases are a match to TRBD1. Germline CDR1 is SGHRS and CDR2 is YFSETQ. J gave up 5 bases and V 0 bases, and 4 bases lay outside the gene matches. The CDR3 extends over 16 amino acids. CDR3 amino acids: CASSLGTGGIDQPQHF. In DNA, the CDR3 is TGCGCCAGCAGCTTGGGGACAGGGGGCATCGATCAGCCCCAGCATTTT.

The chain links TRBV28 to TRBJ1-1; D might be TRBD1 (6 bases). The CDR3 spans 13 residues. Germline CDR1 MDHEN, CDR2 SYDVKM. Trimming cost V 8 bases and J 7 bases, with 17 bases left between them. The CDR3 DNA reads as TGTGCCAGCGGACAGACCCCCAGGCTTGAAGCTTTCTTT. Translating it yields CASGQTPRLEAFF.